These 25 T cell receptor beta chains share one sample of origin, sequenced in a study of T cells in Graves' hyperthyroidism and ophthalmopathy. Regions amplified from RNA transcripts were the TCR beta CDR3 regions. RT-PCR in the first round (using the HTBI primer set) targeted the TCR CDR3. TCRdb redid the calling of the multiplex PCR reads with MiXCR, one entry per CDR3 protein. The sample includes approximately 300,000 distinct CDR3 sequences, about 15% seen only once; the top ten take around 57%. Specimen: blood. These receptors all come from a woman aged 55-70 years with Graves' ophthalmopathy.

Many counts were recorded for this clonotype. The chain links TRBV20-1 to TRBJ1-2, with D hard to call. V gave up 7 bases and J gave up 7 bases, with 16 bases separating them. The CDR3 has 12 amino acids. Germline V gene data show CDR1 as DFQATT and CDR2 as SNEGSKA (reference sequence). The CDR3 loop is CSVPEAFGGYTF. As DNA, the CDR3 is TGCAGTGTCCCAGAAGCCTTTGGTGGCTACACCTTC.

This clonotype was counted many times. This chain uses TRBV20-1 with TRBJ2-7; no reliable D call. This CDR3 has 14 amino acids. V was shortened by 3 bases and J by 2 bases, with 14 bases between the two germline ends. The germline V gene encodes CDR1 DFQATT and CDR2 SNEGSKA (reference sequence). The CDR3 coding sequence is TGCAGTGCTAGTTCCTGGGGTGAGACCTACGAGCAGTACTTC. Its translation is CSASSWGETYEQYF.

The sample holds many counts of this clonotype. The V call is TRBV18, the J call TRBJ2-7; 8 nucleotides line up with TRBD1. V was pared by 0 bases and J by 4 bases, with 5 bases of the junction left unmatched. This CDR3 has 15 residues. CDR1 and CDR2 from the germline V gene are KGHSH and LQKENI. The CDR3 nucleotides are TGTGCCAGCTCACCACCGGTGACAGGGGTATACGAGCAGTACTTC. This encodes CASSPPVTGVYEQYF.

CDR3 DNA sequence: TGCAGTGCCCAGGACTGGAAACCCTACAATGAGCAGTTCTTC. This sequence encodes CSAQDWKPYNEQFF. The chain is built from TRBV20-1 and TRBJ2-1, with D possibly TRBD2 on 5 matching bases. The germline V gene encodes CDR1 DFQATT and CDR2 SNEGSKA (reference sequence). V was pared by 6 bases and J by 2 bases, with 14 bases between. The CDR3 consists of 14 residues.

V is TRBV30 and J is TRBJ1-1; 8 bases are shared with TRBD1. Germline V CDR1 and CDR2: GTSNPN, SVGIG (reference sequence). The CDR3 is made up of 20 amino acids. The V and J ends lost 0 bases and 0 bases, in that order; junction bases with no gene match: 18. CDR3 sequence reads: CAWSVLRGGQAATMNTEAFF. In nucleotides, the CDR3 is TGTGCCTGGAGTGTACTGAGGGGGGGACAGGCCGCCACCATGAACACTGAAGCTTTCTTT.

This clonotype came up a few times. This sequence joins TRBV5-1 and TRBJ2-1; D is ambiguous. CDR3 size: 13 residues. Germline V gives CDR1 SGHRS, CDR2 YFSETQ. V shed 6 bases and J shed 3 bases, with 10 bases lying between them. CDR3 in amino acids: CASKESVYNEQFF. The CDR3 DNA reads as TGCGCCAGCAAGGAATCGGTCTACAATGAGCAGTTCTTC.

J is TRBJ2-4 and V is TRBV6-1; TRBD2 agrees at 7 bases. V lost 5 bases to trimming and J lost 6 bases; unmatched junction nucleotides: 4. Germline V gene sequence: CDR1 MNHNS, CDR2 SASEGT. CDR3 length: 13 amino acids. The CDR3 DNA reads TGTGCCAGCAGTACACAGCGGGGAAACATTCAGTACTTC. Amino acid sequence: CASSTQRGNIQYF.

The V gene is TRBV30, the J gene TRBJ2-7; TRBD1 or TRBD2 may be the D gene (5 bases each). The CDR3 runs 14 residues. V lost 2 bases and J 6 bases, leaving 17 bases between the germline ends. Germline assignment: CDR1 GTSNPN and CDR2 SVGIG (reference sequence). The CDR3 loop is CAWSTGTSPSEQYF. The CDR3 DNA follows: TGTGCCTGGAGTACCGGGACCAGTCCAAGCGAGCAGTACTTC.

This chain joins TRBV25-1 and TRBJ1-2; D unresolved. Germline lookup yields CDR1 MGHDK and CDR2 SYGVNS. Trimming stripped 2 bases from V and 8 bases from J, with 18 bases between. This CDR3 is built from 15 residues. The CDR3 reads CASSESGIFLGGYTF. Here the CDR3 DNA reads TGTGCCAGCAGTGAAAGCGGAATATTCTTGGGCGGCTACACCTTC.

This clonotype was detected only a few times. The chain combines TRBV6-1 with TRBJ2-5; D unresolved. The germline gives CDR1 MNHNS, CDR2 SASEGT. Trimming shortened V by 7 bases and J by 3 bases, and 3 bases separated the two germline ends. This CDR3 comprises 10 residues. The CDR3 protein is CASTEETQYF. The CDR3 nucleotides are TGTGCCAGCACCGAAGAGACCCAGTACTTC.

This clonotype has just a few counts. The V call is TRBV20-1, the J call TRBJ1-6; no reliable D call. Germline V gene data show CDR1 as DFQATT and CDR2 as SNEGSKA (reference sequence). The CDR3 is 19 residues long. V was trimmed by 0 bases and J by 0 bases, leaving 18 bases between them. CDR3 residues: CSARDLGRDVYSYNSPLHF. The CDR3, as DNA: TGCAGTGCTAGAGATCTAGGAAGGGATGTCTACTCCTATAATTCACCCCTCCACTTT.

V usage is TRBV20-1 and J usage is TRBJ1-2; TRBD1 matches 8 bases. The CDR3 runs 12 residues. Losses at the gene ends were 5 bases for V and 4 bases for J; bases not matched to a gene: 3. Germline values: CDR1 DFQATT, CDR2 SNEGSKA (reference sequence). CDR3 in DNA: TGCAGTGCTCAGGGGGCGAGCTATGGCTACACCTTC. This sequence encodes CSAQGASYGYTF.

This clonotype has ten or more counts. This sequence joins TRBV28 and TRBJ2-7; D not resolved. Germline CDR1 reads MDHEN; CDR2 reads SYDVKM. V was clipped by 3 bases and J by 1 base, with 10 bases between them. The CDR3 spans 14 residues. The CDR3 DNA follows: TGTGCCAGCAGTTTCTATGATGGGTCCTACGAGCAGTACTTC. Its translation is CASSFYDGSYEQYF.

This clonotype has ten or more counts. The rearrangement joins TRBV6-2 or TRBV6-3 to TRBJ2-1, with D uncertain. The V and J ends lost 6 bases and 8 bases respectively, with 8 bases between them. Looked up from germline, CDR1 is MNHEY and CDR2 is SVGEGT. This CDR3 has 11 residues. CDR3 region: CASSFLDEQFF. The CDR3 nucleotides are TGTGCCAGCAGCTTTTTGGATGAGCAGTTCTTC.

Many counts were recorded for this clonotype. V gene TRBV10-3 combines with J gene TRBJ1-2; D call uncertain. The CDR3 is made up of 13 amino acids. The germline gives CDR1 ENHRY, CDR2 SYGVKD. The ends were cut back, 7 bases at V and 10 bases at J, with 19 bases in the middle. This CDR3 reads CAINQDSLDIYTF. DNA for the CDR3: TGTGCCATCAATCAGGATTCACTTGATATCTACACCTTC.

This clonotype was picked up many times. The V and J genes are TRBV4-1 and TRBJ2-7; tentative D call: TRBD1 (6 bases). Trimming removed 0 bases from V and 6 bases from J, with 27 bases in between. The CDR3 is made up of 19 amino acids. Germline CDR1 is MGHRA and CDR2 is YSYEKL. The CDR3 DNA follows: TGCGCCAGCAGCCAAGATGTCCTCCGACAGGCCACCAACTTACGCGAGCAGTACTTC. Translation: CASSQDVLRQATNLREQYF.

This clonotype has ten or more counts. The chain recombines TRBV4-1 with TRBJ2-3; weak D call: TRBD2 (5 bases). Deletions cut 1 base from V and 3 bases from J, with 11 bases between. The germline CDR1 and CDR2 sequences are MGHRA and YSYEKL. CDR3 length: 15 residues. The DNA for the CDR3 is TGCGCCAGCAGCCAAGTCTCGCCGGGGACAGATACGCAGTATTTT. Its translation: CASSQVSPGTDTQYF.

This clonotype was seen ten or more times. The chain carries TRBV18 and TRBJ2-4; D is unresolved. The ends were cut back, 3 bases at V and 9 bases at J, with 12 bases in the middle. The CDR3 runs to 13 residues. The germline gives CDR1 KGHSH, CDR2 LQKENI. This chain's CDR3 is CASSPPGLAIQYF. The CDR3 DNA reads TGTGCCAGCTCACCTCCCGGGCTGGCCATTCAGTACTTC.

In regard to this clonotype: A junction end diverges from the germline sequence, so it may reflect a read error. The J gene is TRBJ1-5, the V gene TRBV15, with 9 positions matching TRBD1. This CDR3 is 18 amino acids long. Germline CDR1 reads LNHNV; CDR2 reads YYDKDF (reference sequence). CDR3 loop: CATIREGQGLWPNQPQHF. The CDR3 coding sequence is TGTGCCACCATCAGAGAGGGACAGGGACTTTGGCCCAATCAGCCCCAGCATTTT.

Note on this clonotype: A much larger clone sits a single nucleotide away, making a read error possible. Because it lacks the conserved phenylalanine or tryptophan at the end, this CDR3 is likely a read error. CDR3 coding DNA: TGTGCCAGCAGTCTACAGGGGTATCGAGAAAAACTGTTTTCT. Protein product: CASSLQGYREKLFS. The chain employs TRBV3-1 and TRBJ1-4, with 7 bases fitting TRBD1. J lost 8 bases, V lost 6 bases, and 9 bases had no gene match. Looked up from germline, CDR1 is LGHDT and CDR2 is YNNKEL (reference sequence). This CDR3 comprises 14 residues.

This clonotype was seen at least ten times. The CDR3 DNA reads as TGTGCCAGCAGCACTGGACAGGGGGCGAGTACGCAGTATTTT. This codes for CASSTGQGASTQYF. The chain recombines TRBV7-9 with TRBJ2-3; 11 bases are shared with TRBD1. CDR1 and CDR2 from the germline V gene are SEHNR and FQNEAQ (reference sequence). V shed 5 bases, J shed 8 bases, and the junction held 6 bases outside the gene matches. There are 14 residues in the CDR3.

This clonotype appeared many times. The V and J genes are TRBV20-1 and TRBJ1-1, with D tentatively TRBD1 (6 bases). This CDR3 has 14 residues. The germline V and J ends were trimmed by 4 bases and 12 bases, with 24 bases remaining between them. Germline CDR1 DFQATT, CDR2 SNEGSKA (reference sequence). CDR3 DNA: TGCAGTGCTAACCCGGGGGGAAGGGGGGAGAGGACTTTCTTT. It is translated as CSANPGGRGERTFF.

This clonotype showed up many times. V gene TRBV7-9 combines with J gene TRBJ2-5; the match to TRBD1 covers 8 bases. This CDR3 comprises 13 residues. Germline trimming cut 5 bases from V and 4 bases from J; bases unmatched to any gene: 3. Germline assignment: CDR1 SEHNR and CDR2 FQNEAQ (reference sequence). The CDR3 coding sequence is TGTGCCAGCAGCAAACAGGGGGTAGAGACCCAGTACTTC. It translates to CASSKQGVETQYF.

The chain couples TRBV29-1 to TRBJ2-5; 8 nucleotides line up with TRBD2. V lost 4 bases and J lost 5; bases outside the gene matches: 12. Looked up from germline, CDR1 is SQVTM and CDR2 is ANQGSEA. This CDR3 contains 15 residues. CDR3 coding DNA: TGCAGCGTTGTACCCGGATATAGCGGGATGGAGACCCAGTACTTC. The encoded protein is CSVVPGYSGMETQYF. Supplemented by reference TRBV29-1 and TRBJ2-5, the full variable domain reads SAVISQKPSRDICQRGTSLTIQCQVDSQVTMMFWYRQQPGQSLTLIATANQGSEATYESGFVIDKFPISRPNLTFSTLTVSNMSPEDSSIYLCSVVPGYSGMETQYFGPGTRLLVL.

Worth noting for this clonotype: A much larger clone differs from this one at a single base, so this may be a read error. This chain connects TRBV12-3 or TRBV12-4 to TRBJ2-2; no reliable D call. The V end lost 1 base, the J end lost 8 bases, and 11 bases lay between the germline ends. The CDR3 contains 14 residues. CDR3 in DNA: TGTGCCAGCAGTTTAGGAGCGCGAGCTGGGGAGCTGTTTTTT. Its translation: CASSLGARAGELFF.